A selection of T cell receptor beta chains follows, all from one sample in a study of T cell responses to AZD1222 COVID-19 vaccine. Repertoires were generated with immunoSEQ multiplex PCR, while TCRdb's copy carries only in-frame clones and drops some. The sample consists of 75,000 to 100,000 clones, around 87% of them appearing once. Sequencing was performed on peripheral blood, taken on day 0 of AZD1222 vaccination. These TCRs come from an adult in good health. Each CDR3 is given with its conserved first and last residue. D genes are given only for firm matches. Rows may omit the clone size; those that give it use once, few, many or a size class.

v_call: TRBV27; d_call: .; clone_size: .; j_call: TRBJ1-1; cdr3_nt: TGTGCCAGCAGTTATGGGGGGGCGAACACTGAAGCTTTCTTT; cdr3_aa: CASSYGGANTEAFF
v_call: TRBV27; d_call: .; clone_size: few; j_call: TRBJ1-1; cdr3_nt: TGTGCCAGCAGTTTATCTAGGGGAAGCACCTTAACCTTTAGCACTGAAGCTTTCTTT; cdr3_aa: CASSLSRGSTLTFSTEAFF
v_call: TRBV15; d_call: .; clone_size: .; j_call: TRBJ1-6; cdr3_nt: TGTGCCACCAGCAGAGATGGCGATAATTCACCCCTCCACTTT; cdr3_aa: CATSRDGDNSPLHF
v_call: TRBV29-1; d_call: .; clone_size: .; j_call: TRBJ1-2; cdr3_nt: TGCAGCGTTGAAATGGCAGGGGATCGCTATGGCTACACCTTC; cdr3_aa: CSVEMAGDRYGYTF
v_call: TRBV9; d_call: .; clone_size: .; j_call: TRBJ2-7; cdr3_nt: TGTGCCAGCAGCGTAGGGGATATTCATAGGGGCGAGCAGTACTTC; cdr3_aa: CASSVGDIHRGEQYF
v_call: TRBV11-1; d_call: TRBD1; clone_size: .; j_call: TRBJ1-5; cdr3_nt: TGTGCCACCTTTGACAGGGGAGGGAATAATCAGCCCCAGCATTTT; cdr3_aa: CATFDRGGNNQPQHF
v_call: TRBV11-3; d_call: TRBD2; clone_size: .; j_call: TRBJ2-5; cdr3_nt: TGTGCCAGCAGCTTAGGTCGGGCTAGCGGGAGCCGGGAGACCCAGTACTTC; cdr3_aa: CASSLGRASGSRETQYF
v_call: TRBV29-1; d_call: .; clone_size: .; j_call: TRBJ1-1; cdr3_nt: TGCAGCGTTGAAGGATTTCTGAACACTGAAGCTTTCTTT; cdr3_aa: CSVEGFLNTEAFF
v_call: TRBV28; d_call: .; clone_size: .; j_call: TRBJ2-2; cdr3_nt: TGTGCCAGCAGTTCCGGAGTTAACACCGGGGAGCTGTTTTTT; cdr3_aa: CASSSGVNTGELFF
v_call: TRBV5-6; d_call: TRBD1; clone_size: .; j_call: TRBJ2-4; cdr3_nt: TGTGCCAGCAGCCCACAGGGGTTAGCCAAAAACATTCAGTACTTC; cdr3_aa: CASSPQGLAKNIQYF
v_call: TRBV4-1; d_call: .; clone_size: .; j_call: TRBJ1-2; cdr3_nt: TGCGCCAGCAGCCAAGATCTATCCAGCCGCTATGGCTACACCTTC; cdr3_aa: CASSQDLSSRYGYTF
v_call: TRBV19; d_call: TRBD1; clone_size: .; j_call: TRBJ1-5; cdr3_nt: TGTGCCAGTAGCGAAGGACAGGGAGGAGCTAGCAATCAGCCCCAGCATTTT; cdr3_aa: CASSEGQGGASNQPQHF
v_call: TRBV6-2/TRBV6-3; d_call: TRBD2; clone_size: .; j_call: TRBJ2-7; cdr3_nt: TGTGCCAGCAGTTACGGGAGCGGGACGCATTACGAGCAGTACTTC; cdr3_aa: CASSYGSGTHYEQYF
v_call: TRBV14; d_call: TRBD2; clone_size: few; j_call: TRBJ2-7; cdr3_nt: TGTGCCAGCAGCCCACACTTCGGGGGGGCGAACGAGCAGTACTTC; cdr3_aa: CASSPHFGGANEQYF
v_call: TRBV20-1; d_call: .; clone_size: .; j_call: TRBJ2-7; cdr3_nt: TGCAGTGTCTCCCGCCGGGACGAGCAGTACTTC; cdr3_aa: CSVSRRDEQYF
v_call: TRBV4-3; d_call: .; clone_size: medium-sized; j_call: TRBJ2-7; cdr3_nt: TGCGCCAGCAGCCAAGGGAGCGGAGGTCCCTACGAGCAGTACTTC; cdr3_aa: CASSQGSGGPYEQYF
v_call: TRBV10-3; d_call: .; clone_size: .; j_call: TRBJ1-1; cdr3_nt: TGTGCCATCAGTGACTACGGTAACACTGAAGCTTTCTTT; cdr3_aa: CAISDYGNTEAFF